The following is a TCR beta chain sequence with its context. What it recognizes is unknown. V dropped 2 bases and J dropped 1 base, with 14 bases sitting between them. This CDR3 is 16 amino acids long. Germline CDR1 reads LGHNA; CDR2 reads YNFKEQ. This sample was included in a study of T cell responses to AZD1222 COVID-19 vaccine. General study points: CD4 TCRs covered the whole spike, strongest at regions 160-218 and 743-854.

TCRdb's copy holds only in-frame clones and misses some; the assay was immunoSEQ multiplex PCR. This sample has 160,000 or so clones; about 91% occur once, and the top ten carry roughly 4.4%. This receptor was obtained from an adult in good health. This sequence joins TRBV4-2 and TRBJ1-1; D unresolved. The sample was peripheral blood, taken on day 0 of MenACWY control vaccination. The DNA of the CDR3 is TGTGCCAGCAGCCAACCGCGGCAGGCCCAGAACACTGAAGCTTTCTTT. Its translation: CASSQPRQAQNTEAFF.